This is a list of T cell receptor beta chains from one sample in a study of T cell responses to AZD1222 COVID-19 vaccine. TCRdb's table, derived via immunoSEQ multiplex PCR, lists solely in-frame clones and lacks some. The data show around 140,000 clones, roughly 86% seen once. The specimen comprised peripheral blood, sampled 28 days after the second dose of the MenACWY control vaccine. The receptors were sampled from an adult who received the MenACWY meningococcal vaccine as a control. The CDR3 runs from the conserved cysteine through the conserved F or W. Fields, in order: clone size, J gene, D gene, V gene, CDR3 protein, CDR3 DNA. D genes are given only for firm matches. Not all rows give a size; the values are once, few, many and, for expanded clones, a class.

size: .; J: TRBJ2-1; D: .; V: TRBV4-3; CDR3: CASSQRVNYEQFF; DNA: TGCGCCAGCAGCCAAAGGGTTAATTATGAGCAGTTCTTC
size: .; J: TRBJ1-1; D: TRBD1; V: TRBV5-1; CDR3: CASSPYDRATEAFF; DNA: TGCGCCAGCAGCCCGTATGACAGGGCCACTGAAGCTTTCTTT
size: .; J: TRBJ2-5; D: .; V: TRBV5-6; CDR3: CASSLARRAWETQYF; DNA: TGTGCCAGCAGCTTGGCCCGGAGGGCCTGGGAGACCCAGTACTTC
size: .; J: TRBJ1-5; D: .; V: TRBV6-5; CDR3: CASGFAGQPQHF; DNA: TGTGCCAGCGGTTTTGCGGGGCAGCCCCAGCATTTT
size: .; J: TRBJ1-5; D: .; V: TRBV7-2; CDR3: CASSLGGRPQPQHF; DNA: TGTGCCAGCAGCTTAGGGGGCAGGCCCCAGCCCCAGCATTTT
size: .; J: TRBJ1-1; D: .; V: TRBV7-9; CDR3: CASSLAWENTEAFF; DNA: TGTGCCAGCAGCTTAGCGTGGGAGAACACTGAAGCTTTCTTT
size: .; J: TRBJ1-4; D: .; V: TRBV27; CDR3: CASSFRARNEKLFF; DNA: TGTGCCAGCAGTTTCAGGGCACGGAATGAAAAACTGTTTTTT
size: .; J: TRBJ2-1; D: TRBD2; V: TRBV6-5; CDR3: CASPTTGTRFGEQFF; DNA: TGTGCCAGTCCTACAACCGGGACTAGATTTGGGGAGCAGTTCTTC
size: .; J: TRBJ1-2; D: TRBD1; V: TRBV28; CDR3: CASSSPGQGSGGYTF; DNA: TGTGCCAGCAGTTCCCCGGGACAGGGAAGTGGTGGCTACACCTTC
size: .; J: TRBJ2-7; D: TRBD2; V: TRBV27; CDR3: CASSSAPGLFLAGYEQYF; DNA: TGTGCCAGCAGTTCCGCTCCGGGCCTCTTTCTAGCGGGATACGAGCAGTACTTC
size: once; J: TRBJ1-5; D: .; V: TRBV7-6; CDR3: CASSLSGPGGRSPQHF; DNA: TGTGCCAGCAGCTTAAGTGGGCCAGGCGGGAGGTCGCCCCAGCATTTT
size: .; J: TRBJ1-4; D: .; V: TRBV9; CDR3: CASSSGRTANEKLFF; DNA: TGTGCCAGCAGTTCGGGACGGACGGCAAATGAAAAACTGTTTTTT
size: .; J: TRBJ2-1; D: .; V: TRBV9; CDR3: CASSSSSYNEQFF; DNA: TGTGCCAGCAGCTCGAGCTCCTACAATGAGCAGTTCTTC
size: once; J: TRBJ2-7; D: TRBD1; V: TRBV6-2/TRBV6-3; CDR3: CASSYLRTGTGAYEQYF; DNA: TGTGCCAGCAGTTACCTAAGAACCGGGACAGGAGCCTACGAGCAGTACTTC
size: once; J: TRBJ1-6; D: .; V: TRBV29-1; CDR3: CSGRFGTANSPLHF; DNA: TGCAGCGGCCGATTCGGGACGGCTAATTCACCCCTCCACTTT
size: .; J: TRBJ2-1; D: TRBD2; V: TRBV9; CDR3: CASSVGLAGAGYNEQFF; DNA: TGTGCCAGCAGCGTCGGACTAGCGGGAGCCGGATACAATGAGCAGTTCTTC
size: .; J: TRBJ1-2; D: .; V: TRBV5-6; CDR3: CASSLEGRVFHGYTF; DNA: TGTGCCAGCAGCTTGGAGGGCAGGGTATTCCATGGCTACACCTTC
size: .; J: TRBJ2-5; D: TRBD2; V: TRBV5-1; CDR3: CASSLIAGARPETQYF; DNA: TGCGCCAGCAGCCTAATAGCGGGAGCCCGTCCAGAGACCCAGTACTTC
size: .; J: TRBJ1-1; D: .; V: TRBV5-5; CDR3: CASSLDTLGGLGAFF; DNA: TGTGCCAGCAGCTTGGACACGTTAGGTGGATTAGGAGCTTTCTTT
size: .; J: TRBJ2-1; D: .; V: TRBV28; CDR3: CASSLGGGRTSRTNNEQFF; DNA: TGTGCCAGCAGTTTAGGAGGCGGGCGGACGTCTCGGACCAACAATGAGCAGTTCTTC
size: .; J: TRBJ2-6; D: .; V: TRBV18; CDR3: CASSPQTGGNAGANVLTF; DNA: TGTGCCAGCTCACCACAAACGGGGGGCAATGCCGGGGCCAACGTCCTGACTTTC
size: .; J: TRBJ1-1; D: .; V: TRBV9; CDR3: CASSGRWGEAFF; DNA: TGTGCCAGCAGCGGGAGATGGGGTGAAGCTTTCTTT
size: .; J: TRBJ1-4; D: TRBD1; V: TRBV6-1; CDR3: CASSDTGEGGNEKLFF; DNA: TGTGCCAGCAGTGATACAGGGGAAGGAGGTAATGAAAAACTGTTTTTT
size: many; J: TRBJ1-1; D: TRBD1; V: TRBV4-1; CDR3: CASSQVRTGKNTEAFF; DNA: TGCGCCAGCAGCCAAGTCCGGACAGGGAAGAACACTGAAGCTTTCTTT
size: .; J: TRBJ2-3; D: TRBD2; V: TRBV3-1/TRBV3-2; CDR3: CASSLLAGRSTDTQYF; DNA: TGTGCCAGCAGCTTGTTAGCGGGTAGGAGCACAGATACGCAGTATTTT
size: once; J: TRBJ1-1; D: .; V: TRBV13; CDR3: CASSLFGGTEAFF; DNA: TGTGCCAGCAGCTTGTTTGGGGGGACTGAAGCTTTCTTT
size: .; J: TRBJ1-2; D: .; V: TRBV6-6; CDR3: CASSLYRRSYGYTF; DNA: TGTGCCAGCAGTTTGTACAGACGCAGCTATGGCTACACCTTC
size: .; J: TRBJ2-7; D: TRBD1; V: TRBV3-1/TRBV3-2; CDR3: CASSQGFGTGIGEQYF; DNA: TGTGCCAGCAGCCAAGGTTTCGGGACAGGCATAGGGGAGCAGTACTTC
size: .; J: TRBJ1-1; D: TRBD1; V: TRBV2; CDR3: CASSLPGQGNTEAFF; DNA: TGTGCCAGCAGCCTCCCAGGACAGGGGAACACTGAAGCTTTCTTT
size: .; J: TRBJ1-1; D: TRBD1; V: TRBV19; CDR3: CASSTGGPEAFF; DNA: TGTGCCAGTAGTACAGGGGGCCCTGAAGCTTTCTTT
size: .; J: TRBJ2-7; D: .; V: TRBV6-2/TRBV6-3; CDR3: CASSYRLYEQYF; DNA: TGTGCCAGCAGTTATCGACTTTACGAGCAGTACTTC
size: once; J: TRBJ2-2; D: .; V: TRBV7-9; CDR3: CASSKGLNTGELFF; DNA: TGTGCCAGCAGCAAAGGACTTAACACCGGGGAGCTGTTTTTT
size: .; J: TRBJ1-4; D: .; V: TRBV21-1; CDR3: CASSKGGDRDTGYF; DNA: TGTGCCAGCAGCAAAGGGGGGGACCGGGACACCGGGTATTTT
size: .; J: TRBJ2-7; D: .; V: TRBV4-1; CDR3: CASSQVSGKVLSYEQYF; DNA: TGCGCCAGCAGCCAAGTTTCTGGGAAAGTACTCTCCTACGAGCAGTACTTC
size: .; J: TRBJ1-1; D: .; V: TRBV5-1; CDR3: CASSKDGSGNTEAFF; DNA: TGCGCCAGCAGCAAAGACGGAAGCGGGAACACTGAAGCTTTCTTT
size: .; J: TRBJ2-5; D: TRBD2; V: TRBV5-1; CDR3: CASSPGTSGETQYF; DNA: TGCGCCAGCAGCCCCGGGACTAGCGGAGAGACCCAGTACTTC
size: .; J: TRBJ1-5; D: .; V: TRBV11-3; CDR3: CASSPGSSNQPQHF; DNA: TGTGCCAGCAGCCCAGGAAGTAGCAATCAGCCCCAGCATTTT
size: .; J: TRBJ1-6; D: .; V: TRBV5-6; CDR3: CASSLGTALQSPLHF; DNA: TGTGCCAGCAGCTTGGGGACAGCCTTGCAATCACCCCTCCACTTT
size: few; J: TRBJ2-5; D: TRBD2; V: TRBV6-5; CDR3: CASRASGGGETQYF; DNA: TGTGCCAGCAGGGCCTCCGGGGGAGGGGAGACCCAGTACTTC
size: .; J: TRBJ1-1; D: .; V: TRBV5-1; CDR3: CASSLATVNTEAFF; DNA: TGCGCCAGCAGCTTGGCGACGGTGAACACTGAAGCTTTCTTT
size: .; J: TRBJ1-3; D: .; V: TRBV5-8; CDR3: CASSLMESSGNTIYF; DNA: TGTGCCAGCAGCTTGATGGAGTCCTCTGGAAACACCATATATTTT
size: .; J: TRBJ2-7; D: TRBD1; V: TRBV29-1; CDR3: CSVSGQAAYEQYF; DNA: TGCAGCGTTTCGGGACAGGCCGCCTACGAGCAGTACTTC
size: .; J: TRBJ2-1; D: .; V: TRBV14; CDR3: CASSQRGARIEQFF; DNA: TGTGCCAGCAGCCAAAGGGGGGCTAGAATTGAGCAGTTCTTC